The present entry profiles one TCR beta chain with its context. This clonotype came up many times. Its antigen specificity is not known. No base quality values were provided; no much bigger clone lies one nucleotide off. These data come from a study of identical twins listed by TCRdb under 2016. Background on the whole study: To test whether fetal clonotypes persist, the study used deep sequencing on TCR alpha and beta repertoires from monozygotic twins, unrelated adults of various ages, and cord blood. Replicate twin experiments were performed at different times using different library preparation protocols to rule out contamination.

Library method: 5' RACE. Sequencing used an Illumina HiSeq 2000. A universal primer binding site was added through template switching, and the final cDNA carried a unique molecular identifier so that TCR cDNA molecules could be counted accurately. Specific primers in the conserved constant-segment region were used to synthesize first-strand cDNA for the TCR alpha and beta chains. To control for contamination, each cDNA library was double barcoded with a SMART-Mk sample barcode plus Illumina barcodes. Two successive PCR steps introduced TruSeq adapter sequences along with Illumina sample barcodes. The Illumina HiSeq platform was used with custom primers to sequence TCR alpha and beta cDNA libraries. The source study handled its data this way. MiGEC was used to process raw reads and extract unique molecular identifiers, and MiXCR was used to find CDR3 positions. Recombination models were inferred per individual with the repgenHMM and IGoR tools using an EM algorithm. Shared clonotypes were analyzed with the tcR package in R, and sharing was normalized by the product of cloneset sizes. Out-of-frame nonproductive sequences were analyzed to study raw recombination free of thymic and clonal selection effects. Clones were called with MiXCR by TCRdb after fastp trimmed the public reads at Q25, and only in-frame beta chains were retained. Records with the same CDR3 protein are collapsed into one entry carrying the most frequent genes and DNA. The authors' filters were not applied to this entry. This sample is represented by 650,000 to 800,000 distinct CDR3 sequences; 8.6% of them were singletons. The top ten hold around 0.98% of the sample.

The study at large found these results: Compared with coincidental sharing between unrelated individuals, an excess of low generation-probability sequences was observed among out-of-frame TCR alpha sequences shared between twins. Fewer insertions were carried by abundant cord blood beta clonotypes, a similar but weaker trend appeared in young adult naive repertoires, and no such trend appeared in memory repertoires. Excess twin sharing in beta out-of-frame sequences was weaker because fewer shared sequences lowered the signal-to-noise ratio. Out-of-frame TCR alpha sharing in monozygotic twins was systematically underestimated by recombination models, whereas sharing between unrelated individuals was in agreement with the recombination models. Conclusions relied on cross-sectional statistical analysis, since the same donors could not be followed over many years. Zero-insertion analyses could be partly confounded by invariant T cells such as MAIT and iNKT, although diverse VJ usage argued against such confounding for most clonotypes.

All donors were healthy Caucasians. The twin cohort consisted of three pairs of female monozygotic twins, all aged about 18 to 30 years. Peripheral blood mononuclear cells were used as the source from which RNA for TCR libraries was isolated. The junction carries 9 bases between V and J, which are trimmed by 3 bases and 6 bases respectively. The CDR3, from cysteine to phenylalanine, totals 12 residues. Only the CDR3 region is kept as DNA, spanning 36 bases read in frame from base 1. Based on the germline V gene (reference sequence), the CDR1 and CDR2 sequences are DFQATT and SNEGSKA. These records were also assigned to another study, of yellow fever vaccine responses in identical twins. The second study, in turn, reports: According to the authors, in identical twins the way T cells responded to vaccination appeared partly convergent and partly personalized. The study precisely tracked vaccine-responding T cell clones in identical twins.

This clonotype was obtained from a woman in her late teens or twenties in good health. Input material: PBMCs. The sequence joins TRBV20-1 to TRBJ2-1; the D gene is perhaps TRBD1, on 5 matching bases. In nucleotide form, the sequence is TGCAGTGCTAGGCAAGGGGCCAATGAGCAGTTCTTC. This gives the protein CSARQGANEQFF.